This T cell receptor beta chain was recovered during a study of PD-L1 blockade in urothelial cancer. Study as a whole: Between 0 and 3 chemotherapy regimens preceded treatment for each patient. Tumor specimens possessed a median of around 1,500 T cells.

Findings of the study overall: Per patient, a lone FFPE tumor sample was used, not taken just before treatment. Tumor-infiltrating T lymphocytes were more abundant in patients with durable benefit.

V was cut by 3 bases and J by 3 bases, with 9 bases left in between. Germline V gene sequence: CDR1 GTSNPN, CDR2 SVGIG (reference sequence). The CDR3 length is 14 residues. The table came from immunoSEQ multiplex PCR; TCRdb's copy has only in-frame clones and leaves some out. The sample lists 35,000 or so clones, roughly 36% occurring once. Worth noting for this clone: Its antigen is unidentified.

V usage is TRBV30 and J usage is TRBJ1-6; the D is unclear. The sequenced sample was tumor tissue, obtained before atezolizumab (anti-PD-L1) treatment. This TCR derives from a man in his sixties with urothelial cancer. This CDR3 is CAWRWDIYNSPLHF. The CDR3 DNA is TGTGCCTGGAGATGGGATATCTATAATTCACCCCTCCACTTT.